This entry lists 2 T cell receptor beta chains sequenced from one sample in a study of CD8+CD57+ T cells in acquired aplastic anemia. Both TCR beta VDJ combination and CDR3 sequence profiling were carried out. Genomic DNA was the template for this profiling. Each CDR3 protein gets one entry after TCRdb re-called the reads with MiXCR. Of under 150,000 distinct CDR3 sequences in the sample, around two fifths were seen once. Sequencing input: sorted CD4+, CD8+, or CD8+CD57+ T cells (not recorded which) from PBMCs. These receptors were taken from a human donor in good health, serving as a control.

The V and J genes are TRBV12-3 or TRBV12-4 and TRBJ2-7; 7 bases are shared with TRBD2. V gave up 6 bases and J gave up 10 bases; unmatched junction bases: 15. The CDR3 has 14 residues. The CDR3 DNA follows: TGTGCCAGCAGCCCCGGAAGGCGGGGGACTCCTCAGTACTTC. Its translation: CASSPGRRGTPQYF.

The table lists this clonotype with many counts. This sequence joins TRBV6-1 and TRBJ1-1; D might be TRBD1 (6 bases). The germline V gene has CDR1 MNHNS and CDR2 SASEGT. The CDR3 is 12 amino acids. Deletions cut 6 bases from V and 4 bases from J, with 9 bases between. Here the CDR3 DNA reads TGTGCCAGCAGCCACAGGGTCACTGAAGCTTTCTTT. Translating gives CASSHRVTEAFF.